A selection of T cell receptor beta chains follows, all from one sample in a study of Ad26.COV2.S vaccination and SARS-CoV-2 variants. The data were produced by immunoSEQ multiplex PCR, yet TCRdb's version contains in-frame clones alone and is incomplete. The sample yields approximately 300,000 clones, about 86% seen once. Material: peripheral blood, obtained in a trial of Ad26.COV2.S vaccine versus placebo. These receptors originate from a person between 18 and 65 years old who received the Ad26.COV2.S COVID-19 vaccine or a placebo. Both conserved end residues are trimmed from each CDR3. D genes are given only for firm matches.

v_call: TRBV19; d_call: TRBD1; j_call: TRBJ1-6; cdr3_aa: ASSTDRVYSYNSPLH
v_call: TRBV19; d_call: NA; j_call: TRBJ1-2; cdr3_aa: ASSTLTGSGYT
v_call: TRBV29-1; d_call: NA; j_call: TRBJ1-2; cdr3_aa: SVGYEGAGYT
v_call: TRBV28; d_call: TRBD1; j_call: TRBJ2-3; cdr3_aa: ASRLDRVGDTQY
v_call: TRBV7-2; d_call: TRBD2; j_call: TRBJ2-1; cdr3_aa: ASSPRGLAGGYEQF
v_call: TRBV7-2; d_call: TRBD1; j_call: TRBJ1-5; cdr3_aa: ASSPRTGSTNQPQH
v_call: TRBV6-5; d_call: TRBD1; j_call: TRBJ2-7; cdr3_aa: ASRPGTGTHEQY
v_call: TRBV27; d_call: NA; j_call: TRBJ2-7; cdr3_aa: ASSLLGGRSPYEQY
v_call: TRBV29-1; d_call: NA; j_call: TRBJ1-5; cdr3_aa: SVASRENQPQH
v_call: TRBV20-1; d_call: TRBD1; j_call: TRBJ1-2; cdr3_aa: SASNRGGYGYT
v_call: TRBV24-1; d_call: NA; j_call: TRBJ2-6; cdr3_aa: AIQDNSDSGANVLT
v_call: TRBV7-2; d_call: TRBD1; j_call: TRBJ1-2; cdr3_aa: ASSPGQGAGYGYT
v_call: TRBV4-3; d_call: NA; j_call: TRBJ1-6; cdr3_aa: ASSPAQGMRNSPLH
v_call: TRBV9; d_call: NA; j_call: TRBJ2-5; cdr3_aa: ASSVAPREETQY
v_call: TRBV9; d_call: TRBD2; j_call: TRBJ2-5; cdr3_aa: ASSVGPAGGPQETQY
v_call: TRBV7-2; d_call: NA; j_call: TRBJ1-5; cdr3_aa: ASSLRVSGQPQH
v_call: TRBV3-1/TRBV3-2; d_call: TRBD2; j_call: TRBJ2-6; cdr3_aa: ASSQALGLAGGRGANVLT
v_call: TRBV7-2; d_call: NA; j_call: TRBJ2-6; cdr3_aa: ASSLRPGANVLT
v_call: TRBV10-3; d_call: NA; j_call: TRBJ2-1; cdr3_aa: AISEALGGLNEQF
v_call: TRBV7-2; d_call: NA; j_call: TRBJ1-2; cdr3_aa: ASSFRGSKDGYT
v_call: TRBV4-2; d_call: NA; j_call: TRBJ1-6; cdr3_aa: ASSQGWGAQVSSPLH
v_call: TRBV5-1; d_call: TRBD1; j_call: TRBJ2-7; cdr3_aa: ASSFRNAYRDRDYEQY
v_call: TRBV2; d_call: NA; j_call: TRBJ1-1; cdr3_aa: ASTGDVTEAF
v_call: TRBV6-1; d_call: NA; j_call: TRBJ2-2; cdr3_aa: ASSLNTGELF
v_call: TRBV18; d_call: NA; j_call: TRBJ1-4; cdr3_aa: ASSPPGGDEKLF
v_call: TRBV10-1; d_call: TRBD1; j_call: TRBJ2-7; cdr3_aa: ATCIQGAFSYEQY
v_call: TRBV5-6; d_call: NA; j_call: TRBJ2-7; cdr3_aa: ASSFGGSPGDEQY
v_call: TRBV5-1; d_call: NA; j_call: TRBJ2-3; cdr3_aa: ASSLGYATTSTDTQY
v_call: TRBV6-6; d_call: NA; j_call: TRBJ1-4; cdr3_aa: ASSYKSGTNEKLF
v_call: TRBV4-3; d_call: NA; j_call: TRBJ1-5; cdr3_aa: ASSQSDSNQPQH
v_call: TRBV3-1/TRBV3-2; d_call: TRBD1; j_call: TRBJ1-2; cdr3_aa: ASSLQGNYGYT
v_call: TRBV5-1; d_call: TRBD1; j_call: TRBJ1-6; cdr3_aa: ASSGKPSRGRNNSPLH
v_call: TRBV5-4; d_call: NA; j_call: TRBJ1-5; cdr3_aa: ASSLGGGNQPQH
v_call: TRBV27; d_call: TRBD2; j_call: TRBJ2-2; cdr3_aa: ASTPGTSVNTGELF
v_call: TRBV6-1; d_call: NA; j_call: TRBJ1-1; cdr3_aa: ASSESWAF
v_call: TRBV5-4; d_call: TRBD2; j_call: TRBJ2-3; cdr3_aa: ASSISGGSTDTQY
v_call: TRBV2; d_call: NA; j_call: TRBJ1-4; cdr3_aa: ASILKGLVNEKLF
v_call: TRBV10-1; d_call: NA; j_call: TRBJ2-1; cdr3_aa: ASSEPGVEQF
v_call: TRBV5-1; d_call: TRBD2; j_call: TRBJ2-1; cdr3_aa: ASSLKLAGDNEQF
v_call: TRBV18; d_call: NA; j_call: TRBJ1-5; cdr3_aa: ASSPTGGSNQPQH
v_call: TRBV6-2/TRBV6-3; d_call: NA; j_call: TRBJ1-6; cdr3_aa: ASSRTGKFDSPLH
v_call: TRBV7-2; d_call: TRBD2; j_call: TRBJ2-3; cdr3_aa: ASSLKVRLAGSTDTQY
v_call: TRBV4-1; d_call: NA; j_call: TRBJ2-7; cdr3_aa: ASSQGGILKPSYEQY
v_call: TRBV15; d_call: NA; j_call: TRBJ2-5; cdr3_aa: ATSRDNPYQETPY
v_call: TRBV7-8; d_call: NA; j_call: TRBJ1-2; cdr3_aa: ASSRRDTLYGYT
v_call: TRBV6-5; d_call: NA; j_call: TRBJ2-1; cdr3_aa: ASSMNRGGYNEQF
v_call: TRBV20-1; d_call: NA; j_call: TRBJ1-1; cdr3_aa: SASPLEAGWYTEAF
v_call: TRBV5-7; d_call: NA; j_call: TRBJ2-6; cdr3_aa: ASSLYAQGRPGANVLT
v_call: TRBV6-4; d_call: TRBD1; j_call: TRBJ1-6; cdr3_aa: ASSRTGDSPLH